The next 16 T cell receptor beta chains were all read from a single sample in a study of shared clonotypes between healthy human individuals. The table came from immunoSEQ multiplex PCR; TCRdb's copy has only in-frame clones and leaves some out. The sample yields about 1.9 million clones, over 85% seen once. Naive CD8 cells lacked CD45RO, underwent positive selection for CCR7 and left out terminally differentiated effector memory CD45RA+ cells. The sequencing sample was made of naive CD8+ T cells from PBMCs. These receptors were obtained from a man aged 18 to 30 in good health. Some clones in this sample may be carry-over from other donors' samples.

The CDR3 spells CASSFVRREASEQYF. The CDR3 coding sequence is TGTGCCAGCAGCTTTGTTAGGCGGGAGGCGTCCGAGCAGTACTTC. The rearrangement links TRBV12-1 to TRBJ2-7; TRBD2, as called in the table, went unchecked against the DNA. TRBV12-1 is designated a pseudogene. The CDR3 consists of 15 residues.

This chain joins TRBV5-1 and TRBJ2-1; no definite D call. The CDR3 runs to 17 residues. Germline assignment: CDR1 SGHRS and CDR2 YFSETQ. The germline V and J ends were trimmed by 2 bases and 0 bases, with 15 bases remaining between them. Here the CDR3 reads CASSFFGFTSSYNEQFF. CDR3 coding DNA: TGCGCCAGCAGCTTTTTCGGGTTTACGAGCTCCTACAATGAGCAGTTCTTC.

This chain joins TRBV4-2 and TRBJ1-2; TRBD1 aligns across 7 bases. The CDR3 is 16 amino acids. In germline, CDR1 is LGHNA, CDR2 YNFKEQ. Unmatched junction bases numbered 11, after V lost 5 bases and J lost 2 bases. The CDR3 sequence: CASSDRQGLKNYGYTF. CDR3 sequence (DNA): TGTGCCAGCAGCGACCGACAGGGTCTTAAGAACTATGGCTACACCTTC.

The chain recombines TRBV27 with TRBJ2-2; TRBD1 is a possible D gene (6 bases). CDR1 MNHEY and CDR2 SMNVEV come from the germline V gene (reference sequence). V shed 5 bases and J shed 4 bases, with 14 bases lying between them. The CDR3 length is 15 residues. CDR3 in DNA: TGTGCCAGCAGTCCAGGCAGGGGCGGCACCGGGGAGCTGTTTTTT. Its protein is CASSPGRGGTGELFF.

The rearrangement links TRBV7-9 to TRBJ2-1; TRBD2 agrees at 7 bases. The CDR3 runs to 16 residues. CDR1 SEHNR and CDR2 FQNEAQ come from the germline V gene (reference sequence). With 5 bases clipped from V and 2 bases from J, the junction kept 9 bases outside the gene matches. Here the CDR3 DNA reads TGTGCCAGCAGCAGTTCAGCGGGGCCTGCCTACAATGAGCAGTTCTTC. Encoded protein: CASSSSAGPAYNEQFF.

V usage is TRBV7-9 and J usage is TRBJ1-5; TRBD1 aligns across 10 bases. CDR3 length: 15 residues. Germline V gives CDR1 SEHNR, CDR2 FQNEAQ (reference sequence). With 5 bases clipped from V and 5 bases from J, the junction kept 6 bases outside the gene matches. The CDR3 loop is CASSNGQGVDQPQHF. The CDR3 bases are TGTGCCAGCAGCAACGGACAGGGGGTGGATCAGCCCCAGCATTTT.

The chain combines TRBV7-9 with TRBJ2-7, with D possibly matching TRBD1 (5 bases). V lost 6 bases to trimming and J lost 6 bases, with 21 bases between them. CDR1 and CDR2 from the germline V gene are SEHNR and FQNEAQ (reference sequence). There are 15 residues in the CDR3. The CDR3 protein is CASRDRTSSPSEQYF. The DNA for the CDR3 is TGTGCCAGCAGAGACCGGACATCGTCCCCATCCGAGCAGTACTTC.

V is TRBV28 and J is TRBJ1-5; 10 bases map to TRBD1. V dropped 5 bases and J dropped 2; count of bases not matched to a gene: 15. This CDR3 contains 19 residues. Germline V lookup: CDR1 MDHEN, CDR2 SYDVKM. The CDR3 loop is CASSTPFLDRGGGNQPQHF. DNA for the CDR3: TGTGCCAGCAGTACCCCTTTTCTGGACAGGGGGGGCGGCAATCAGCCCCAGCATTTT. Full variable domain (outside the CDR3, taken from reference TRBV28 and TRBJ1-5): DVKVTQSSRYLVKRTGEKVFLECVQDMDHENMFWYRQDPGLGLRLIYFSYDVKMKEKGDIPEGYSVSREKKERFSLILESASTNQTSMYLCASSTPFLDRGGGNQPQHFGDGTRLSIL.

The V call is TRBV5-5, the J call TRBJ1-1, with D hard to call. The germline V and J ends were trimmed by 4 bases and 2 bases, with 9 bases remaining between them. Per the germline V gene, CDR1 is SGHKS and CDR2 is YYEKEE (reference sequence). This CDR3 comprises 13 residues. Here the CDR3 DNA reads TGTGCCAGCAGCCCCGGGATTAACACTGAAGCTTTCTTT. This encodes CASSPGINTEAFF.

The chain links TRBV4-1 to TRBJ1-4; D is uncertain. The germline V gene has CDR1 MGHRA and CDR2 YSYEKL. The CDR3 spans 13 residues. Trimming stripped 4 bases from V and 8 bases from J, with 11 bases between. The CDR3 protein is CASSPWVGEKLFF. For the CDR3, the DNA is TGCGCCAGCAGCCCATGGGTGGGGGAAAAACTGTTTTTT.

This CDR3 reads CASSYSLRPYEQYF. CDR3 sequence (DNA): TGTGCCAGCAGTTACTCGCTCAGGCCCTACGAGCAGTACTTC. This chain uses TRBV6-7 with TRBJ2-7; D is undetermined. TRBV6-7 is an ORF, with its function uncertain. V was cut by 0 bases and J by 2 bases, with 8 bases left in between. The CDR3 spans 14 residues.

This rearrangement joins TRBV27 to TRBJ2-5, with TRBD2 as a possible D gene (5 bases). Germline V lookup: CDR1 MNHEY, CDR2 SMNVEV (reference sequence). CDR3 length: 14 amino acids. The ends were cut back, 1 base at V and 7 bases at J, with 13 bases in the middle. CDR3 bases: TGTGCCAGCAGTTTATACGTCCGGGCGGGGACCCAGTACTTC. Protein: CASSLYVRAGTQYF.

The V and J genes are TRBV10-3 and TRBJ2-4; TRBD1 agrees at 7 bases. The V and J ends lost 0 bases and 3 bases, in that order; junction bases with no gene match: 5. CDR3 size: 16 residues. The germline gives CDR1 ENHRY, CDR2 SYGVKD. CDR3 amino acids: CAISESSTGIKNIQYF. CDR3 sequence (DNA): TGTGCCATCAGTGAGTCGTCGACAGGGATCAAAAACATTCAGTACTTC.

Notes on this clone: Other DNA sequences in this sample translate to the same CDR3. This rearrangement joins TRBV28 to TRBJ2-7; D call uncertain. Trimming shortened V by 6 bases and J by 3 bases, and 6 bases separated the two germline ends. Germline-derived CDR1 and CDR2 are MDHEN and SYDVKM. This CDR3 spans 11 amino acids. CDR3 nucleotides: TGTGCCAGCAGCGTAAGCTACGAGCAGTACTTC. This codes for CASSVSYEQYF.

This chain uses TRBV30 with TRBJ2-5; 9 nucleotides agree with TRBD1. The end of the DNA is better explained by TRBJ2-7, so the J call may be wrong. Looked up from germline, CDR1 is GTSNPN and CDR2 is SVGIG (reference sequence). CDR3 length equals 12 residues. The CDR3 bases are TGTGCCTGTCGACAGGGGGCCTACGAGCAGTACTTC. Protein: CACRQGAYEQYF.

The CDR3 loop reads CASSQDVRTYSVTPNEQFF. In nucleotides, the CDR3 is TGCGCCAGCAGCCAAGATGTCAGGACCTATTCGGTTACCCCTAATGAGCAGTTCTTC. The chain links TRBV4-1 to TRBJ2-1, with D unclear. Trimming stripped 0 bases from V and 7 bases from J, with 25 bases between. The CDR3 contains 19 residues. Germline-derived CDR1 and CDR2 are MGHRA and YSYEKL.